The next 30 T cell receptor beta chains were all read from a single sample in a study of shared clonotypes between healthy human individuals. Measured with immunoSEQ multiplex PCR; TCRdb has only the in-frame clones, and not every one. The table shows just over 2,000,000 clones, with about 95% occurring only once. Only CD45RO-negative cells positively selected for CCR7 counted as naive CD8 cells, so terminally differentiated effector memory CD45RA+ cells were excluded. Source material: naive CD8+ T cells sorted from blood. The receptors originated from a man younger than 35 in good health.

The V call is TRBV27, the J call TRBJ2-7; perhaps TRBD2 as D (7 bases). Germline V gene lookup returns CDR1 MNHEY and CDR2 SMNVEV (reference sequence). V was shortened by 2 bases and J by 3 bases, with 11 bases between the two germline ends. This CDR3 has 14 amino acids. The CDR3 nucleotides read TGTGCCAGCAGTTTACTAGGGGGGGACTACGAGCAGTACTTC. Translation gives CASSLLGGDYEQYF.

The rearrangement joins TRBV6-7 to TRBJ1-2, with D possibly TRBD1 on 6 matching bases. TRBV6-7 is placed among ORFs of uncertain function. The CDR3 loop spans 16 amino acids. V lost 2 bases, J lost 4 bases, and 17 bases lay in between. The CDR3 nucleotides read TGTGCCAGCAGTTACCTTCGGGGGGCGCGAATCTATGGCTACACCTTC. This translates into CASSYLRGARIYGYTF.

This clone was recorded only once. In the same sample, other DNA sequences code for this CDR3. V and J are TRBV6-5 and TRBJ1-2; D is ambiguous. The CDR3 has 13 amino acids. Per germline, CDR1 MNHEY and CDR2 SVGAGI. Trimming removed 2 bases from V and 0 bases from J, with 4 bases in between. CDR3 region: CASSYGPNYGYTF. CDR3 DNA: TGTGCCAGCAGTTACGGGCCTAACTATGGCTACACCTTC.

The chain carries TRBV9 and TRBJ2-1, with TRBD1 matching 7 bases. The CDR3 covers 16 residues. The ends lost 0 bases at V and 4 bases at J; junction bases unmatched: 7. Per germline, CDR1 SGDLS and CDR2 YYNGEE. For the CDR3, the DNA is TGTGCCAGCAGCGTAGGGACTGGGACAGATTACAATGAGCAGTTCTTC. Protein: CASSVGTGTDYNEQFF.

The chain joins TRBV2 to TRBJ1-6, with 7 bases aligning to TRBD1. The CDR3 totals 15 residues. V shed 3 bases and J 4 bases; nucleotides not matched to a gene: 3. Germline CDR1 is SNHLY and CDR2 is FYNNEI. CDR3 coding DNA: TGTGCCAGCAGTGATCCGGGACAGTATAATTCACCCCTCCACTTT. Residues: CASSDPGQYNSPLHF. Drawing the rest from reference TRBV2 and TRBJ1-6, the complete variable domain is EPEVTQTPSHQVTQMGQEVILRCVPISNHLYFYWYRQILGQKVEFLVSFYNNEISEKSEIFDDQFSVERPDGSNFTLKIRSTKLEDSAMYFCASSDPGQYNSPLHFGNGTRLTVT.

CDR3 sequence reads: CASSSGLAGDYNEQFF. CDR3 bases: TGTGCCAGCAGTTCTGGACTAGCGGGCGATTACAATGAGCAGTTCTTC. This chain links TRBV6-5 with TRBJ2-1; TRBD2 agrees at 11 bases. The trim removed 4 bases at V and 4 bases at J, leaving 6 bases unmatched. CDR1 is MNHEY, CDR2 SVGAGI, per germline. This CDR3 has 16 amino acids.

This CDR3 is CASSVDPGTGDYGYTF. CDR3 nucleotide sequence: TGTGCCAGCAGCGTAGACCCCGGGACAGGGGACTATGGCTACACCTTC. The chain joins TRBV9 to TRBJ1-2; 10 nucleotides line up with TRBD1. The trim removed 0 bases at V and 3 bases at J, leaving 5 bases unmatched. CDR3 length: 16 residues. From germline, CDR1 is SGDLS and CDR2 YYNGEE.

This clone has more than one count but fewer than ten. The genes are TRBV10-1 and TRBJ2-1, with 10 nucleotides matching TRBD2. This CDR3 has 16 amino acids. J was trimmed by 6 bases and V by 2 bases; bases with no gene match: 7. CDR1 WNHNN and CDR2 SYGVQD come from the germline V gene (reference sequence). This chain's CDR3 is CASSEGSAGGLNEQFF. CDR3 in DNA: TGCGCCAGCAGTGAGGGATCAGCGGGGGGGCTCAATGAGCAGTTCTTC.

This clone was counted a few times. The V and J genes are TRBV7-9 and TRBJ1-2; 7 bases match TRBD1. This CDR3 comprises 13 residues. Germline values: CDR1 SEHNR, CDR2 FQNEAQ (reference sequence). V lost 3 bases, J lost 8 bases, and 6 bases stayed unmatched. The CDR3: CASSLETGVGYTF. The CDR3 DNA is TGTGCCAGCAGCTTGGAAACAGGGGTCGGCTACACCTTC.

On this clone itself: Other DNA sequences in the same sample also yield this CDR3. The chain is built from TRBV9 and TRBJ2-7; maybe TRBD2 (7 bases). This CDR3 spans 14 amino acids. V lost 4 bases, J lost 2 bases, and 13 bases lay in between. The germline V gene encodes CDR1 SGDLS and CDR2 YYNGEE. The DNA of the CDR3 is TGTGCCAGCAGCTCAGGAGGGGGGGCCTACGAGCAGTACTTC. The encoded protein is CASSSGGGAYEQYF.

The chain joins TRBV19 to TRBJ2-7; 7 nucleotides line up with TRBD1. CDR1 is LNHDA, CDR2 SQIVND, per germline (reference sequence). V lost 5 bases to trimming and J lost 7 bases; unmatched junction nucleotides: 8. This CDR3 is built from 13 residues. The chain's CDR3 is CASSLGTAREQYF. CDR3 nucleotides: TGTGCCAGTAGTTTAGGGACAGCCCGAGAGCAGTACTTC.

The rearrangement joins TRBV19 to TRBJ2-7; possibly TRBD2 for D (5 bases). Germline CDR1 LNHDA, CDR2 SQIVND (reference sequence). V was shortened by 0 bases and J by 2 bases, with 11 bases between the two germline ends. This CDR3 region has 15 residues. The chain's CDR3 is CASSIDGSITYEQYF. The CDR3 nucleotides read TGTGCCAGTAGTATAGATGGGAGTATAACCTACGAGCAGTACTTC.

V and J are TRBV5-1 and TRBJ2-4, with 8 bases matching TRBD2. Losses at the gene ends were 6 bases for V and 8 bases for J; bases not matched to a gene: 10. CDR3 length: 14 residues. CDR1 is SGHRS and CDR2 is YFSETQ in the germline V gene. The CDR3 is CASKGREGTDIQYF. In nucleotides, the CDR3 is TGCGCCAGCAAGGGACGGGAGGGAACGGACATTCAGTACTTC.

In regard to this clone: The same CDR3 is also encoded by other DNA sequences in this sample. The V and J genes are TRBV5-1 and TRBJ1-1; no firm D call. The germline V gene encodes CDR1 SGHRS and CDR2 YFSETQ. CDR3 length equals 15 residues. V was shortened by 0 bases and J by 5 bases, with 14 bases between the two germline ends. CDR3 DNA: TGCGCCAGCAGCTTGGAAGGTGGGGTAGGAACTGAAGCTTTCTTT. It specifies CASSLEGGVGTEAFF.

The chain carries TRBV28 and TRBJ1-4; 9 bases agree with TRBD1. Germline V gene lookup returns CDR1 MDHEN and CDR2 SYDVKM. V shed 5 bases, J shed 8 bases, and the junction held 15 bases outside the gene matches. The CDR3 length is 17 residues. CDR3 sequence (DNA): TGTGCCAGCAGTATCACAGGGGGCGCGAGTCGTTACGAAAAACTGTTTTTT. Its protein product is CASSITGGASRYEKLFF.

Details on this clone: At one boundary the junction diverges from the germline segment, which might be a read error. This chain connects TRBV10-3 to TRBJ2-3; maybe TRBD1 (5 bases). The CDR3 is 14 residues long. Germline CDR1 reads ENHRY; CDR2 reads SYGVKD. This CDR3 is CAISERSSTGTQYF. CDR3 DNA: TGTGCCATCAGTGAGAGAAGCTCCACAGGTACGCAGTATTTT.

The chain combines TRBV29-1 with TRBJ2-2, with 7 nucleotides matching TRBD2. The CDR3 is 16 amino acids. The J segment lost 8 bases and the V segment lost 1 base, leaving 13 bases of the junction unmatched. The germline CDR1 and CDR2 sequences are SQVTM and ANQGSEA. Here the CDR3 DNA reads TGCAGCGTTGAAGGGGGATCCGGGCTAGCGGAGGGGGAGCTGTTTTTT. Its protein is CSVEGGSGLAEGELFF.

The chain recombines TRBV19 with TRBJ2-7; D not resolved. The CDR3 consists of 12 residues. V was cut by 6 bases and J by 7 bases, with 13 bases left in between. CDR1 is LNHDA and CDR2 is SQIVND in the germline V gene (reference sequence). CDR3 loop: CASSYGLGEQYF. The CDR3 nucleotides read TGTGCCAGTAGCTATGGGTTGGGAGAGCAGTACTTC.

In this sample, this clone turned up once. The chain employs TRBV2 and TRBJ1-3, with D hard to call. The CDR3 totals 15 residues. V gave up 2 bases and J gave up 5 bases, with 13 bases separating them. Germline CDR1 and CDR2: SNHLY and FYNNEI. CDR3 DNA: TGTGCCAGCAGTGAATCCGGGTTGTATCGAAACACCATATATTTT. This encodes CASSESGLYRNTIYF. Full variable domain (rest looked up from reference TRBV2 and TRBJ1-3): EPEVTQTPSHQVTQMGQEVILRCVPISNHLYFYWYRQILGQKVEFLVSFYNNEISEKSEIFDDQFSVERPDGSNFTLKIRSTKLEDSAMYFCASSESGLYRNTIYFGEGSWLTVV.

In this sample, this clone turned up once. The chain couples TRBV14 to TRBJ2-3; no clear D gene. V lost 4 bases, J lost 3 bases, and 8 bases lay in between. Germline V lookup: CDR1 SGHDN, CDR2 FVKESK. This CDR3 has 13 amino acids. CDR3 DNA sequence: TGTGCCAGCAGCCCGCATGCTACAGATACGCAGTATTTT. It encodes CASSPHATDTQYF.

This clone is a singleton in its sample. The chain uses TRBV5-6 and TRBJ1-2; D remains ambiguous. Germline CDR1 and CDR2: SGHDT and YYEEEE. There are 14 residues in the CDR3. Trimming cost V 4 bases and J 3 bases, with 13 bases left between them. The CDR3 DNA sequence: TGTGCCAGCAGCCTTGCACGGGAGTACTATGGCTACACCTTC. Translating gives CASSLAREYYGYTF.

The rearrangement links TRBV27 to TRBJ1-2; 8 positions agree with TRBD1. The CDR3 has 15 amino acids. Germline V gene data show CDR1 as MNHEY and CDR2 as SMNVEV (reference sequence). With V trimmed by 0 bases and J by 5 bases, 5 bases remained unmatched. The CDR3: CASSLSSGTGYGYTF. The CDR3 nucleotides read TGTGCCAGCAGTTTATCTTCCGGGACAGGTTATGGCTACACCTTC.

A single count supports this clone. The gene calls are TRBV9 and TRBJ1-1; D not certain. The CDR3 runs 16 residues. In germline, CDR1 is SGDLS, CDR2 YYNGEE. V was cut by 0 bases and J by 4 bases, with 16 bases left in between. CDR3 protein: CASSVGSGGIGTEAFF. CDR3 nucleotides: TGTGCCAGCAGCGTAGGTAGTGGTGGGATTGGCACTGAAGCTTTCTTT. Variable domain in full (rest from reference TRBV9 and TRBJ1-1): DSGVTQTPKHLITATGQRVTLRCSPRSGDLSVYWYQQSLDQGLQFLIQYYNGEERAKGNILERFSAQQFPDLHSELNLSSLELGDSALYFCASSVGSGGIGTEAFFGQGTRLTVV.

The chain carries TRBV7-3 and TRBJ2-5, with TRBD1 as a possible D gene (5 bases). Between the trimmed V and J ends, which lost 1 base and 1 base, there was a span of 7 bases. Germline-derived CDR1 and CDR2 are SGHTA and FQGTGA. This CDR3 has 14 amino acids. The CDR3 DNA is TGTGCCAGCAGCTTAAATGGGGCCCAAGAGACCCAGTACTTC. Its translation is CASSLNGAQETQYF.

This chain links TRBV19 with TRBJ1-5; D call uncertain. V lost 1 base, J lost 5 bases, and 3 bases lay in between. Germline CDR1 is LNHDA and CDR2 is SQIVND (reference sequence). There are 12 residues in the CDR3. For the CDR3, the DNA is TGTGCCAGTAGTATAGTATATCAGCCCCAGCATTTT. Its protein product is CASSIVYQPQHF.

The V call is TRBV4-1, the J call TRBJ1-2; 10 nucleotides line up with TRBD1. Looked up from germline, CDR1 is MGHRA and CDR2 is YSYEKL. The CDR3 runs to 15 residues. V lost 3 bases to trimming and J lost 4 bases; unmatched junction nucleotides: 5. CDR3 residues: CASSHRQGAGYGYTF. For the CDR3, the DNA is TGCGCCAGCAGCCATCGACAGGGGGCTGGCTATGGCTACACCTTC.

This chain links TRBV18 with TRBJ1-6; 9 bases match TRBD1. The trim removed 3 bases at V and 4 bases at J, leaving 7 bases unmatched. Germline V gene data show CDR1 as KGHSH and CDR2 as LQKENI. The CDR3 totals 17 residues. CDR3 DNA sequence: TGTGCCAGCTCACCCAAAATGACAGGGGGTTATAATTCACCCCTCCACTTT. It specifies CASSPKMTGGYNSPLHF.

V gene TRBV2 combines with J gene TRBJ2-2; possibly TRBD1 or TRBD2 for D (5 bases each). CDR1 is SNHLY and CDR2 is FYNNEI in the germline V gene. The CDR3 runs 12 residues. V dropped 11 bases and J dropped 4 bases, with 11 bases sitting between them. This CDR3 is CASEGSTGELFF. DNA for the CDR3: TGTGCCTCAGAGGGGAGCACCGGGGAGCTGTTTTTT.

The chain carries TRBV5-1 and TRBJ1-1; D call uncertain. The CDR3 length is 13 residues. The germline V gene has CDR1 SGHRS and CDR2 YFSETQ. Trimming took off 1 base at V and 8 bases at J, with 12 bases between the two ends. CDR3 DNA sequence: TGCGCCAGCAGCTTGATCTCCGGGTCAGAAGCTTTCTTT. This gives the protein CASSLISGSEAFF. Drawing the rest from reference TRBV5-1 and TRBJ1-1, the complete variable domain is KAGVTQTPRYLIKTRGQQVTLSCSPISGHRSVSWYQQTPGQGLQFLFEYFSETQRNKGNFPGRFSGRQFSNSRSEMNVSTLELGDSALYLCASSLISGSEAFFGQGTRLTVV.

The gene calls are TRBV6-5 and TRBJ1-1; no definite D call. The V end was cut by 0 bases, the J end by 4 bases, with 12 bases between. This CDR3 has 15 amino acids. Germline CDR1 and CDR2: MNHEY and SVGAGI. The DNA for the CDR3 is TGTGCCAGCAGTTACTCGGACCCCGCATTCACTGAAGCTTTCTTT. As protein: CASSYSDPAFTEAFF.